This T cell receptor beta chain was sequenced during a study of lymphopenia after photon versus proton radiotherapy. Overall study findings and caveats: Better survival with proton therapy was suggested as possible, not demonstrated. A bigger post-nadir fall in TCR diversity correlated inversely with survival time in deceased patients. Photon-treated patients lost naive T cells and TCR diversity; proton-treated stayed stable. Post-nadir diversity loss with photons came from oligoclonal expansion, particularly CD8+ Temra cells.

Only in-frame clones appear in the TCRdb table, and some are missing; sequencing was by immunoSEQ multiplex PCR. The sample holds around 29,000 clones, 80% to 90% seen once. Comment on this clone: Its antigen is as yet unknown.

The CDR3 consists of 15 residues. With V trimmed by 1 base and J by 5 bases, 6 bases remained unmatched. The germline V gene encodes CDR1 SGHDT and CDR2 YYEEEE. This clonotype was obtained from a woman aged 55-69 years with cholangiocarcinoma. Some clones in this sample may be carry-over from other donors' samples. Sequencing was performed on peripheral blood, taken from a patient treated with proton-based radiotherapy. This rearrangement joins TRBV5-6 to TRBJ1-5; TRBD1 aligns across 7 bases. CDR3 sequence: CASSLLDRVDQPQHF. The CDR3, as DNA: TGTGCCAGCAGCTTGCTTGACAGGGTGGATCAGCCCCAGCATTTT.